These 32 T cell receptor beta chains were sequenced from one sample in a study of identical twins. MiXCR, run by TCRdb on the 5' RACE reads, gives a single entry per CDR3 protein. The sample lists about 730,000 distinct CDR3 sequences, around 20% occurring once. A further study also used this sample, focusing on T cells expressing NK-cell markers.

The specimen was PBMCs. These TCRs come from a woman in her late teens or twenties in good health.

The chain uses TRBV30 and TRBJ2-3; 7 nucleotides match TRBD1. The V and J ends lost 0 bases and 0 bases, in that order; junction bases with no gene match: 6. The CDR3 has 16 residues. In germline, CDR1 is GTSNPN, CDR2 SVGIG (reference sequence). This chain's CDR3 is CAWSVGQGVSTDTQYF. The CDR3, as DNA: TGTGCCTGGAGTGTGGGGCAGGGGGTGAGCACAGATACGCAGTATTTT.

The gene calls are TRBV9 and TRBJ1-2; a weak D match, TRBD1 (6 bases). From germline, CDR1 is SGDLS and CDR2 YYNGEE. Trimming stripped 0 bases from V and 3 bases from J, with 9 bases between. The CDR3 loop spans 14 amino acids. The CDR3 nucleotides read TGTGCCAGCAGCGTAGTCCCAGGGGACTATGGCTACACCTTC. Translated: CASSVVPGDYGYTF.

The J gene is TRBJ2-4, the V gene TRBV7-2; D possibly corresponds to TRBD2 (6 bases). Germline CDR1 SGHTA, CDR2 FQGNSA. V gave up 3 bases and J gave up 0 bases, with 9 bases separating them. The CDR3 runs 15 residues. The CDR3: CASSLLGLAKNIQYF. The CDR3 nucleotides are TGTGCCAGCAGCTTGTTGGGACTAGCCAAAAACATTCAGTACTTC.

The J gene is TRBJ2-2, the V gene TRBV12-3 or TRBV12-4; 7 nucleotides agree with TRBD2. V was clipped by 2 bases and J by 4 bases; unmatched bases: 7. CDR3 length equals 16 residues. CDR3 sequence: CASSLWVGGGTGELFF. Here the CDR3 DNA reads TGTGCCAGCAGTTTATGGGTGGGCGGGGGCACCGGGGAGCTGTTTTTT.

This clonotype has only a few counts. The rearrangement joins TRBV5-1 to TRBJ2-1; D possibly corresponds to TRBD1 (7 bases). This CDR3 spans 13 amino acids. V lost 1 base and J 13 bases, leaving 15 bases between the germline ends. Germline V gene data show CDR1 as SGHRS and CDR2 as YFSETQ. The CDR3 loop reads CASSLSWRDSQFF. DNA of the CDR3: TGCGCCAGCAGCTTGAGTTGGAGGGACAGTCAGTTCTTC.

This clonotype was observed a handful of times. The rearrangement uses TRBV7-2 and TRBJ2-7; 8 bases are shared with TRBD2. Germline CDR1 is SGHTA and CDR2 is FQGNSA. After removal of 1 base from V and 2 bases from J, the junction contained 4 bases not matched to a gene. CDR3 length equals 15 residues. The CDR3 sequence: CASSLVNGRAYEQYF. The CDR3 DNA reads as TGTGCCAGCAGCTTAGTTAACGGGAGGGCCTACGAGCAGTACTTC.

This clonotype was picked up a small number of times. The gene calls are TRBV6-5 and TRBJ2-1; a weak D match, TRBD2 (6 bases). Germline V gene data show CDR1 as MNHEY and CDR2 as SVGAGI. V was clipped by 0 bases and J by 4 bases, with 16 bases between them. The CDR3 is 17 amino acids. The CDR3 protein is CASSYSIEAAGYNEQFF. The CDR3 nucleotides read TGTGCCAGCAGTTACTCGATCGAAGCGGCGGGGTACAATGAGCAGTTCTTC.

Only a few counts were recorded for this clonotype. The chain couples TRBV29-1 to TRBJ1-1, with D possibly TRBD1 on 6 matching bases. This CDR3 contains 10 residues. Trimming took 7 bases from V and 7 from J, leaving 10 bases between them. Germline V gene lookup returns CDR1 SQVTM and CDR2 ANQGSEA. Here the CDR3 DNA reads TGCAGCGCTGGGGACAATGAAGCTTTCTTT. Its translation: CSAGDNEAFF.

This clonotype came up many times. The chain couples TRBV20-1 to TRBJ2-1, with D tentatively TRBD2 (5 bases). V lost 5 bases and J lost 10, with 12 bases in between. The CDR3 is 11 amino acids. The germline CDR1 and CDR2 sequences are DFQATT and SNEGSKA (reference sequence). The CDR3 DNA reads TGCAGTGCTCGACGGACTGCCGAGCAGTTCTTC. This gives the protein CSARRTAEQFF.

This clonotype was counted between two and nine times. The V call is TRBV18, the J call TRBJ2-1; 8 positions agree with TRBD2. J was trimmed by 3 bases and V by 4 bases; bases with no gene match: 11. The CDR3 length is 17 residues. Germline V lookup: CDR1 KGHSH, CDR2 LQKENI. CDR3 nucleotides: TGTGCCAGCTCACGATTACTAGCGGAGTTCGTCTACAATGAGCAGTTCTTC. This codes for CASSRLLAEFVYNEQFF.

Many counts were recorded for this clonotype. The chain has TRBV25-1 and TRBJ2-1, with 10 bases lining up with TRBD2. The CDR3 totals 13 residues. CDR1 is MGHDK, CDR2 SYGVNS, per germline. The V gene end was trimmed by 5 bases and the J gene end by 9 bases; junction bases not matched to a gene: 4. The CDR3 protein is CASSPSGRGEQFF. The DNA of the CDR3 is TGTGCCAGCAGTCCGAGCGGGAGGGGTGAGCAGTTCTTC.

A few counts support this clonotype. The rearrangement links TRBV7-2 to TRBJ2-1; unclear D gene. The CDR3 is 14 amino acids. The V end was cut by 1 base, the J end by 8 bases, with 12 bases between. CDR1 and CDR2 (germline): SGHTA, FQGNSA. The CDR3 sequence is CASSLEFSGHEQFF. DNA for the CDR3: TGTGCCAGCAGCTTAGAATTCTCTGGACATGAGCAGTTCTTC.

The chain links TRBV24-1 to TRBJ2-5; D is unresolved. CDR1 and CDR2 (germline): KGHDR, SFDVKD. Trimming shortened V by 9 bases and J by 1 base, and 8 bases separated the two germline ends. CDR3 length: 12 amino acids. The CDR3 region has the DNA TGTGCCACCGCGGACGGCCAAGAGACCCAGTACTTC. Its protein product is CATADGQETQYF.

This clonotype has ten or more counts. The chain has TRBV6-6 and TRBJ1-1; TRBD1 is a possible D gene (6 bases). Trimming removed 4 bases from V and 1 base from J, with 7 bases in between. CDR3 length equals 13 residues. Looked up from germline, CDR1 is MNHNY and CDR2 is SVGAGI (reference sequence). CDR3 amino acids: CASSWGQNTEAFF. In DNA form, the CDR3 reads TGTGCCAGCAGTTGGGGACAGAACACTGAAGCTTTCTTT.

The sample holds a few counts of this clonotype. The rearrangement joins TRBV4-3 to TRBJ2-2, with 13 nucleotides matching TRBD2. CDR1 and CDR2 from the germline V gene are LGHNA and YSLEER. The CDR3 is 18 amino acids. With 4 bases clipped from V and 4 bases from J, the junction kept 9 bases outside the gene matches. The CDR3 sequence is CASSRSPLAGGSTGELFF. For the CDR3, the DNA is TGCGCCAGCAGCCGATCCCCACTAGCGGGAGGGTCCACCGGGGAGCTGTTTTTT.

The chain has TRBV11-2 and TRBJ2-2, with D possibly TRBD2 on 6 matching bases. CDR3 size: 14 residues. CDR1 and CDR2 from the germline V gene are SGHAT and FQNNGV. V lost 6 bases and J 4 bases, leaving 12 bases between the germline ends. The CDR3 bases are TGTGCCAGCAGTTACGATAGCGGCACCGGGGAGCTGTTTTTT. It encodes CASSYDSGTGELFF.

This clonotype was seen a few times. This chain uses TRBV12-3 or TRBV12-4 with TRBJ2-2; maybe TRBD2 (6 bases). This CDR3 is built from 15 residues. Trimming removed 7 bases from V and 6 bases from J, with 18 bases in between. CDR3: CASTQRLVRAGELFF. CDR3 sequence (DNA): TGTGCCAGCACCCAACGACTAGTTAGGGCCGGGGAGCTGTTTTTT.

The rearrangement joins TRBV6-2 or TRBV6-3 to TRBJ2-7; 8 nucleotides align to TRBD1. Germline CDR1 is MNHEY and CDR2 is SVGEGT. The CDR3 extends over 14 amino acids. V shed 10 bases and J 3 bases; nucleotides not matched to a gene: 11. As DNA, the CDR3 is TGTGCCACCATCCAGGGGGCTAGATTCTACGAGCAGTACTTC. Translating it yields CATIQGARFYEQYF.

Many counts were recorded for this clonotype. The chain carries TRBV5-1 and TRBJ2-1; D ambiguous. CDR1 is SGHRS, CDR2 YFSETQ, per germline. V shed 3 bases and J shed 0 bases, with 13 bases lying between them. CDR3 length: 16 residues. CDR3 protein: CASSSWPLSSYNEQFF. The CDR3 region has the DNA TGCGCCAGCAGCTCCTGGCCCTTAAGCTCCTACAATGAGCAGTTCTTC.

This clonotype showed up just a few times. The chain uses TRBV20-1 and TRBJ2-7; TRBD2 might be the D (6 bases). Trimming took 6 bases from V and 3 from J, leaving 21 bases between them. In germline, CDR1 is DFQATT, CDR2 SNEGSKA (reference sequence). This CDR3 is built from 15 residues. The CDR3 loop is CSAVSPLSGLYEQYF. The CDR3 DNA reads as TGCAGTGCCGTTTCCCCACTTAGCGGACTCTACGAGCAGTACTTC.

V usage is TRBV5-5 and J usage is TRBJ2-1, with 7 bases fitting TRBD2. The V gene's germline CDR1 is SGHKS and CDR2 YYEKEE (reference sequence). Trimming removed 6 bases from V and 14 bases from J; junction bases left unmatched: 14. The CDR3 consists of 13 residues. CDR3 amino acids: CASMPPGGMEKFF. In nucleotides, the CDR3 is TGTGCCAGCATGCCCCCCGGGGGGATGGAAAAGTTCTTC. Complete variable domain (other parts from reference TRBV5-5 and TRBJ2-1): DAGVTQSPTHLIKTRGQQVTLRCSPISGHKSVSWYQQVLGQGPQFIFQYYEKEERGRGNFPDRFSARQFPNYSSELNVNALLLGDSALYLCASMPPGGMEKFFGPGTRLTVL.

This rearrangement joins TRBV27 to TRBJ2-7; a possible D gene is TRBD1 (5 bases). V was clipped by 6 bases and J by 3 bases, with 18 bases between them. The length of the CDR3 is 15 residues. From germline, CDR1 is MNHEY and CDR2 SMNVEV (reference sequence). The CDR3 spells CASRPGAASYYEQYF. As DNA, the CDR3 is TGTGCCAGCAGGCCTGGGGCAGCGAGTTACTACGAGCAGTACTTC.

J is TRBJ2-5 and V is TRBV11-2; TRBD1 agrees at 8 bases. This CDR3 spans 16 amino acids. Trimming removed 2 bases from V and 5 bases from J; junction bases left unmatched: 10. Germline CDR1 is SGHAT and CDR2 is FQNNGV. CDR3 sequence: CASSLLPRGHAETQYF. The DNA for the CDR3 is TGTGCCAGCAGCTTACTCCCCAGGGGGCATGCGGAGACCCAGTACTTC.

The chain employs TRBV5-1 and TRBJ2-7; tentatively, D is TRBD1 (8 bases). Germline CDR1 SGHRS, CDR2 YFSETQ. CDR3 size: 12 residues. V shed 5 bases and J shed 6 bases, with 12 bases lying between them. CDR3 nucleotides: TGCGCCAGCAGGGACAGGGAGGGCGAGCAGTACTTC. Its translation is CASRDREGEQYF.

This rearrangement joins TRBV20-1 to TRBJ2-1; D call uncertain. The CDR3 extends over 14 amino acids. Looked up from germline, CDR1 is DFQATT and CDR2 is SNEGSKA (reference sequence). With 3 bases removed from V and 0 bases from J, the gap between germline ends came to 9 bases. CDR3 nucleotide sequence: TGCAGTGCTAGCTGGCAGAGCTCCTACAATGAGCAGTTCTTC. Encoded protein: CSASWQSSYNEQFF.

The sample holds a few counts of this clonotype. The chain employs TRBV3-1 and TRBJ2-7; tentatively, D is TRBD2 (5 bases). This CDR3 is 15 amino acids long. The germline V gene encodes CDR1 LGHDT and CDR2 YNNKEL (reference sequence). The ends were cut back, 4 bases at V and 4 bases at J, with 17 bases in the middle. The chain's CDR3 is CASSLSLAADYEQYF. CDR3 bases: TGTGCCAGCAGCCTGAGTCTAGCAGCCGATTACGAGCAGTACTTC.

This clonotype was seen repeatedly, ten times or more. An end of the junction does not agree with germline; a read error may underlie this. The rearrangement uses TRBV12-3 or TRBV12-4 and TRBJ1-1; D gene unclear. The CDR3 covers 13 residues. DNA of the CDR3: TGTGCTAGCAGCTTAGACCGAGGAACTGAAGCTTTCTTT. This encodes CASSLDRGTEAFF.

The V call is TRBV20-1, the J call TRBJ2-3, with TRBD2 identical over 12 bases. The CDR3 contains 18 residues. The V segment lost 5 bases and the J segment 0 bases; nucleotides outside the gene matches: 12. The V gene's germline CDR1 is DFQATT and CDR2 SNEGSKA (reference sequence). Here the CDR3 reads CSAGGLAGRYASTDTQYF. The CDR3 DNA follows: TGCAGTGCTGGGGGACTAGCGGGTAGATACGCTAGCACAGATACGCAGTATTTT.

Ten or more counts support this clonotype. V and J are TRBV29-1 and TRBJ1-3; tentative D call: TRBD1 (5 bases). The CDR3 spans 11 residues. CDR1 is SQVTM and CDR2 is ANQGSEA in the germline V gene. The V and J ends lost 3 bases and 8 bases respectively, with 8 bases between them. CDR3 nucleotides: TGCAGCGTTGAGGGGGGAGACACCATATATTTT. Residues: CSVEGGDTIYF.

This clonotype was observed a handful of times. This chain joins TRBV29-1 and TRBJ2-3, with TRBD2 matching over 9 bases. CDR3 length: 15 amino acids. V was clipped by 4 bases and J by 2 bases; unmatched bases: 7. Germline CDR1 and CDR2: SQVTM and ANQGSEA. The CDR3 loop is CSVVSSGRSTDTQYF. Here the CDR3 DNA reads TGCAGCGTTGTATCGAGCGGGAGGTCCACAGATACGCAGTATTTT.

V and J are TRBV29-1 and TRBJ2-1; 10 nucleotides match TRBD2. This CDR3 spans 13 amino acids. CDR1 is SQVTM, CDR2 ANQGSEA, per germline. J was trimmed by 7 bases and V by 4 bases; bases with no gene match: 4. For the CDR3, the DNA is TGCAGCGTTGGACTAGCGGGCGCGAATGAGCAGTTCTTC. As protein: CSVGLAGANEQFF.

There are a few counts of this clonotype. The CDR3 region has the DNA TGCAGCGTTGGCGAGTCTGGGCGGGACATTCAGTACTTC. It codes for CSVGESGRDIQYF. This chain joins TRBV29-1 and TRBJ2-4, with D possibly TRBD2 on 5 matching bases. V lost 4 bases, J lost 8 bases, and 15 bases lay in between. Germline V gene sequence: CDR1 SQVTM, CDR2 ANQGSEA. The CDR3 extends over 13 amino acids.